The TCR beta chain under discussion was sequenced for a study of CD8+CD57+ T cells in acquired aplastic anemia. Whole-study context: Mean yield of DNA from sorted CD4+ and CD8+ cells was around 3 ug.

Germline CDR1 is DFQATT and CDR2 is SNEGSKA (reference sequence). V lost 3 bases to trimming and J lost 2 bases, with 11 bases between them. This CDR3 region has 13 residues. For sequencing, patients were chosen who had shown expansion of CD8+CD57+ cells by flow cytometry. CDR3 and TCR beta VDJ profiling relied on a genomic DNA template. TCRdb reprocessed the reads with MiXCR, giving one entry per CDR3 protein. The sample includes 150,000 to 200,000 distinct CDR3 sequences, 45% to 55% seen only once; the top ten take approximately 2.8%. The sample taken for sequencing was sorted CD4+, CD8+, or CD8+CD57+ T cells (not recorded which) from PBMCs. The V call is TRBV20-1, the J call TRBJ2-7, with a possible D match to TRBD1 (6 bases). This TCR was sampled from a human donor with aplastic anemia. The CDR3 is CSASGRGPYEQYF. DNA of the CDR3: TGCAGTGCTAGTGGCAGGGGCCCCTACGAGCAGTACTTC.